The clone carrying this T cell receptor (beta chain) was recorded a few times. The data originate from a study of identical twins. Trimming stripped 3 bases from V and 7 bases from J, with 13 bases between. The CDR3 contains 13 residues. CDR1 and CDR2 from the germline V gene are SEHNR and FQNEAQ (reference sequence). TCRdb analysed the 5' RACE reads with MiXCR anew, one entry per CDR3 protein. The sample holds hundreds of thousands of distinct CDR3 sequences, approximately 7% seen once. These data were likewise used in another study, on yellow fever vaccine responses in identical twins.

Sample: memory (CD45RO+) T cells sorted from blood. This sequence was found in a woman aged 18-35 years in good health. This chain uses TRBV7-9 with TRBJ2-7; D assignment may be TRBD1 or TRBD2 (6 bases each). This chain's CDR3 is CASSLGGLREQYV. The CDR3 DNA reads as TGTGCCAGCAGCTTGGGGGGCCTACGAGAGCAGTACGTC.